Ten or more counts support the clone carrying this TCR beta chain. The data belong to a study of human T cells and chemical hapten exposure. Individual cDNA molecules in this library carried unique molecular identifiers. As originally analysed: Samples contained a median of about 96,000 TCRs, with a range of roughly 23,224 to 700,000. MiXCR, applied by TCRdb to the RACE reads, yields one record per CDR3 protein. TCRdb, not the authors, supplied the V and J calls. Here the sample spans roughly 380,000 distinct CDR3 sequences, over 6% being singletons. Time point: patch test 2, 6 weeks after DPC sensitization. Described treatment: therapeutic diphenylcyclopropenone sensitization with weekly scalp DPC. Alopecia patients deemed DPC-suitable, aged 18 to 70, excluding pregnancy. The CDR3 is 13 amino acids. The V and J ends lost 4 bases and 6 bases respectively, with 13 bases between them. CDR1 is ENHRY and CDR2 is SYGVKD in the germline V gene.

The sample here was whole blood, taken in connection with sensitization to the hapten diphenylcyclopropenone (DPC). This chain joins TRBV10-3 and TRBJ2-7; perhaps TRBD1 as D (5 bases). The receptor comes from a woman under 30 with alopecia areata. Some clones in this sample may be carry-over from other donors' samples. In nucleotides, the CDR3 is TGTGCCATCAGTGGCAGGGTATTTGGCGAGCAGTACTTC. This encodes CAISGRVFGEQYF.